This section outlines one T cell receptor (beta chain) sequence together with its context. The junction shows a germline mismatch at one end, possibly a read error. The data were obtained in a study of blood T cell repertoires in COVID-19. Across the whole study: In each case, the material was cDNA or gDNA derived from T cells, B-cell-depleted T cells, or PBMCs.

CDR1 is SGHVS, CDR2 FQNEAQ, per germline. This CDR3 region has 15 residues. The table came from immunoSEQ multiplex PCR; TCRdb's copy has only in-frame clones and leaves some out. Here the sample spans tens of thousands of clones, about 93% being singletons. The sample was peripheral blood. This TCR came from a human donor in a cohort sampled during active COVID-19. V is TRBV7-8 and J is TRBJ1-1; D perhaps matches TRBD1 (5 bases). The CDR3 is CASSFPPGMNTEAFF. CDR3 DNA sequence: TGTGCCAGCAGCTTCCCCCCAGGGATGAATACTGAAGCTTTCTTT.